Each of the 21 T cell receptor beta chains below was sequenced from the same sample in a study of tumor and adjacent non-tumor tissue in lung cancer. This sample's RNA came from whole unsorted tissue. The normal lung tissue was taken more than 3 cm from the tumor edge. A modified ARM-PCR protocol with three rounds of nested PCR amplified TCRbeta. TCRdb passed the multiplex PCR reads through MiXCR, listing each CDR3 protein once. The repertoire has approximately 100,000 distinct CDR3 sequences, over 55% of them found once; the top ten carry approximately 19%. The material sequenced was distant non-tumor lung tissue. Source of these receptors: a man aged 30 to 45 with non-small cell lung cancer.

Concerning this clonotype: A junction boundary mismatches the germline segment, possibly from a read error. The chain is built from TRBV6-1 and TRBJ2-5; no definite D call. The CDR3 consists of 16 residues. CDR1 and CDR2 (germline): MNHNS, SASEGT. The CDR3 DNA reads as TGTGCCAGCAGTGAAGTAGTAGGGATAGGCCAAGAGATCCAGTACTTC. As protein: CASSEVVGIGQEIQYF.

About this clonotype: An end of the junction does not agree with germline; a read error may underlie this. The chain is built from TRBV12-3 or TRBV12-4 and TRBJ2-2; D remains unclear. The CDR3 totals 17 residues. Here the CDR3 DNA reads TGTGCCAGCGGTTTATGGACCCCTGTCCAAAATACCGGAGAGCTGTTTTTT. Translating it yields CASGLWTPVQNTGELFF.

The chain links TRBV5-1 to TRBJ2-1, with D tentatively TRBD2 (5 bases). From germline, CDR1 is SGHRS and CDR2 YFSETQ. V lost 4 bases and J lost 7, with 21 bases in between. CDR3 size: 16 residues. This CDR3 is CASSRWGSEIMNEQFF. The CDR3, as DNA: TGCGCCAGCAGCCGTTGGGGTAGCGAGATTATGAATGAGCAGTTCTTC.

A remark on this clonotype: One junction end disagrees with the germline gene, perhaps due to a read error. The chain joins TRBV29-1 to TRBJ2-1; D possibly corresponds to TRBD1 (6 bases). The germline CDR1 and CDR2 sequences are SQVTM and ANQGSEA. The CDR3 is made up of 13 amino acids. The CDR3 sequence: CSDIHRVKNEQFF. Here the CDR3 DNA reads TGCAGCGATATTCACAGGGTAAAGAATGAACAGTTCTTC.

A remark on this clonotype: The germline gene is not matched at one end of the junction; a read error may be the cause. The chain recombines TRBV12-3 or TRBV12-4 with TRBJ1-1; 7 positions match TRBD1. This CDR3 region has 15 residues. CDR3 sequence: CASSLGTEGSTEGFF. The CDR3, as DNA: TGTGCCAGCAGTCTCGGGACAGAGGGTAGCACTGAAGGTTTCTTT.

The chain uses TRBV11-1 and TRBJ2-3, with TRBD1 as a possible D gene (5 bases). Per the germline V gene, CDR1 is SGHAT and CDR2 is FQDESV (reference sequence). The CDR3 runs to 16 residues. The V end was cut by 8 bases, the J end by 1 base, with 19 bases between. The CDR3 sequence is CASYLEDILRTDTQYF. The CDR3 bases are TGTGCCAGCTACTTAGAGGACATATTACGCACAGATACGCAGTATTTT.

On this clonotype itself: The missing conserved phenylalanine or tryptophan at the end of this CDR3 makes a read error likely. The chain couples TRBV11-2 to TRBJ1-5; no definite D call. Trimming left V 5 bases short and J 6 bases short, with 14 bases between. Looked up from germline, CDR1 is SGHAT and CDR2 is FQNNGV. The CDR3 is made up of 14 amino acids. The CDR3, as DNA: TGTGCCAGCAGCGTCGGCACTTTCATTCAGCCCCAGCATTCT. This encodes CASSVGTFIQPQHS.

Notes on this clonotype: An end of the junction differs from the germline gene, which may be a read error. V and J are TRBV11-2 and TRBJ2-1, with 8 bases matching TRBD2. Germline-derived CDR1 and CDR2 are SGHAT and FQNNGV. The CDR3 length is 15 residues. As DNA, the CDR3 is TGTGCCAGCTGCTTAATCATAGCGGGGATTGATGAGCAGTTTTTC. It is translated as CASCLIIAGIDEQFF.

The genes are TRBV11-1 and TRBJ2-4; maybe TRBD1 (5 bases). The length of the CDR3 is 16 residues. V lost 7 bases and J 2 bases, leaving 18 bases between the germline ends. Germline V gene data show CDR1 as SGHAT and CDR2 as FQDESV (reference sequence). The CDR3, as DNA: TGTGCCAGCACCCATTATGGCAGGGCGACCAAAAACATTCAGTACTTC. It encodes CASTHYGRATKNIQYF.

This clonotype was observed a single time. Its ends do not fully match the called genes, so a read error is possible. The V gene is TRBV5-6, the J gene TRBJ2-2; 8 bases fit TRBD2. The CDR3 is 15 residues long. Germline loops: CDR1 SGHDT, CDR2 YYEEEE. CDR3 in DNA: TGTGCCAACAGCCCGGACCGGGGGGGCACAGGGGAGCTGTTTTTT. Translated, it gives CANSPDRGGTGELFF.

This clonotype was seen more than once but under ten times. CDR3 loop: CASSLEDYSADTQYF. The DNA of the CDR3 is TGTGCCAGCAGCTTAGAAGATTACAGTGCGGATACGCAGTATTTT. The gene calls are TRBV11-1 and TRBJ2-3; D unresolved. Germline V lookup: CDR1 SGHAT, CDR2 FQDESV (reference sequence). The CDR3 loop spans 15 amino acids. Between the trimmed V and J ends, which lost 1 base and 6 bases, there was a span of 14 bases.

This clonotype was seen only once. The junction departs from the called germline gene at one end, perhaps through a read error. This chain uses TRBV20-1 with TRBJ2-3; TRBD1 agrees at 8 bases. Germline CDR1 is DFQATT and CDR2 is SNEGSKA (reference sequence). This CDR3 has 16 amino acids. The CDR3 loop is CSDRPPRDRLQDTQYF. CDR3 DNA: TGCAGTGATAGACCTCCCCGGGACAGGCTTCAAGATACGCAATATTTT.

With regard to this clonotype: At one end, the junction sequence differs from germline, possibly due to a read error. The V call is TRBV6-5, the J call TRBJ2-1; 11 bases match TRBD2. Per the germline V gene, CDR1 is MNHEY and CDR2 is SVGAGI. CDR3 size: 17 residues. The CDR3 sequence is CGSTPGLAGGPYNEQFF. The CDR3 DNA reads TGTGGCAGCACCCCCGGCCTAGCGGGAGGCCCATACAATGAGCAGTTCTTC.

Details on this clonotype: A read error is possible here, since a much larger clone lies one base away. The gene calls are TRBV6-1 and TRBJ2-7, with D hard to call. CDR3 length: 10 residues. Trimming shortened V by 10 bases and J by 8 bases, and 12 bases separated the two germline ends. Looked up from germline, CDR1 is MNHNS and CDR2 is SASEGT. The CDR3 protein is CATGSYKQYF. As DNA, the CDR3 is TGTGCCACCGGTTCTTACAAGCAGTACTTC.

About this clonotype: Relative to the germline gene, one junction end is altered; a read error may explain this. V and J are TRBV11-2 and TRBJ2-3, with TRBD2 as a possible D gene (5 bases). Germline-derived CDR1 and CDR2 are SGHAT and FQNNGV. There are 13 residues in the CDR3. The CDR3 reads CASSLEAPRAQYF. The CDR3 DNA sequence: TGTGCCAGTAGCTTAGAGGCCCCGCGGGCGCAGTATTTT.

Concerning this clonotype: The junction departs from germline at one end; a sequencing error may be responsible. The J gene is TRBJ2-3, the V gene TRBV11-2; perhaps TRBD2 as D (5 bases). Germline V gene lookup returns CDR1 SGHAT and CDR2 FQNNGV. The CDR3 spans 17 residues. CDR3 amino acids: CTSSLDSASLTTDTQYF. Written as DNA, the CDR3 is TGTACCAGCAGCTTAGATTCGGCTAGCCTTACCACAGATACGCAGTATTTT.

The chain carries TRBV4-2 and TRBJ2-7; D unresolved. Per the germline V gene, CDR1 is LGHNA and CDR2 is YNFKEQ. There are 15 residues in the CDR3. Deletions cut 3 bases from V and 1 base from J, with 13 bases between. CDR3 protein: CASSQAIRSSYEQYF. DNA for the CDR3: TGTGCCAGCAGCCAGGCTATAAGAAGTTCCTACGAGCAGTACTTC.

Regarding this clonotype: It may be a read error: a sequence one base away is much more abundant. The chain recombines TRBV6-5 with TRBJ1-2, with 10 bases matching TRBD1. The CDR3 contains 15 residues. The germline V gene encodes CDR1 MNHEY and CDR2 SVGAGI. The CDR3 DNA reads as TGTGCCAGCAGTGACTCCGGGACAGGGGACTATGGCTACACCTTC. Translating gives CASSDSGTGDYGYTF.

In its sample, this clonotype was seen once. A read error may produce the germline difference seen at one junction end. Here the CDR3 reads CASNELRRGARGQYF. The CDR3 DNA is TGTGCCAGCAATGAATTACGTCGGGGGGCGCGGGGGCAGTACTTC. The V and J genes are TRBV25-1 and TRBJ2-7; a possible D gene is TRBD2 (7 bases). CDR1 and CDR2 (germline): MGHDK, SYGVNS. The CDR3 length is 15 residues.

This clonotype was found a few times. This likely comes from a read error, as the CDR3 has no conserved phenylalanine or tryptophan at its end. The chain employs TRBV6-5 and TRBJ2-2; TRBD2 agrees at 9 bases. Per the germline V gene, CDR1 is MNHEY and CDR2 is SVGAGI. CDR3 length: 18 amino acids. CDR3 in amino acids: CASSYSASLAGNTGELFL. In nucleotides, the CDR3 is TGTGCCAGTAGTTACTCGGCTTCGCTAGCGGGAAACACCGGGGAGCTGTTTCTT.

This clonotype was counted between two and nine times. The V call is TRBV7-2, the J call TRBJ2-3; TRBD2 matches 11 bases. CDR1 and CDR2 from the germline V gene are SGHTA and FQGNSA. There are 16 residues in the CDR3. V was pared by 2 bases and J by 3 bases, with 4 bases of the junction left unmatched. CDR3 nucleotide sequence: TGTGCCAGCAGCTTACAAGGGACTAGCGGTACAGATACGCAGTATTTT. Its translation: CASSLQGTSGTDTQYF.